This T cell receptor (beta chain) was found in a study of T cells after yellow fever vaccination (dated by TCRdb to between 2018 and 2021). General notes on the study: Libraries from fractions with low cell numbers were prepared with the SMART-Seq v4 Ultra Low Input RNA kit. To track T-cell clones before and after primary and booster YFV17D yellow fever vaccination, bulk TCR alpha and beta repertoires were sequenced longitudinally. The cohort comprised two healthy male donors, one aged 18 to 30 and one aged 30 to 40 years. Blood was collected at multiple timepoints before and after primary and secondary immunization, and bulk PBMC replicates and cell subsets were isolated.

This clonotype was observed at least ten times. The target of this receptor is not known. No clone much larger than this one lies a single base away; base qualities are absent. Study-level results and caveats: After the booster, most clones that had expanded after primary vaccination were detected again (about 95% of CD4 and around nine tenths of CD8), suggesting broad maintenance of memory. Computational filtering was needed because FACS-sorted repertoires could contain abundant contaminating clonotypes from the bulk population. A small fraction of clonotypes showed up in both the CD4 and CD8 compartments, probably as a result of convergent recombination. Because only two donors were included in the study, the extent to which the findings can be generalized is limited. Compared with the primary T-cell response, the secondary T-cell response was faster but weaker, reaching its peak on day 5 rather than on day 15.

Interpreted using the paper, the treatment or condition label stands for: live attenuated yellow fever vaccine strain. A standard Ficoll-Paque protocol was used to isolate PBMCs from peripheral blood. Dynabeads CD4 and CD8 positive selection kits were used to isolate the CD4 and CD8 T-cell fractions. TriZol was used to extract RNA from bulk PBMCs, from CD4 and CD8 fractions, and from dextramer-positive and dextramer-negative fractions. Instrument on record: Illumina NovaSeq 6000. TCR cDNA was made using 5'RACE template switching, a step that added a universal primer site and unique molecular identifiers. Priming for cDNA synthesis came from both the TCR alpha and TCR beta constant segments. Library amplification used two PCR steps, and the second PCR step added sample barcodes and sequencing adapters. Sequencing of libraries was done on Illumina HiSeq 2500 (2x100 bp) or NovaSeq (2x150 bp). In the source study's methods: Reads were demultiplexed and collapsed into UMI consensus sequences with MIGEC, and V(D)J alignment was performed with MiXCR. Using edgeR on replicate PBMC samples, clonotypes were called vaccine-responding if FDR was below 0.01 and the log2 fold change was above 5 up to day 15. Each bulk clonotype received a CD4 or CD8 identity based on whether the sequenced CD4 or CD8 repertoire contained that clonotype at higher abundance. The raw public reads went through TCRdb reprocessing: fastp at Q25, MiXCR clone calling, in-frame beta chains kept. Here each entry gathers all rows of one CDR3 protein and keeps the most common genes and DNA. The V and J calls shown here were made by TCRdb, not taken from the authors' results. This sample has 200,000 to 250,000 distinct CDR3 sequences in its table, and less than 3.5% of those were observed once. About 3.3% of the sample lies in the top ten.

The germline V gene yields SGHTA for CDR1 and FQGNSA for CDR2. Clipping removes 8 bases from V and 4 bases from J, with 7 as the unmatched junction base count. The CDR3 holds 14 amino acids from the cysteine to the phenylalanine. This entry keeps only the CDR3 DNA: 42 bases, framed from base 1. The sequencing used CD4+ T cells sorted from PBMCs, collected 10 days after the yellow fever booster vaccination. The sequence is built from TRBV7-2 and TRBJ2-3; 9 middle bases align to TRBD2. The source is a man aged 18 to 35 who received the YFV17D yellow fever vaccine. The DNA reads as follows: TGTGCCAGCGGTAGCGGGGGTTCGTCAGATACGCAGTATTTT. It translates as CASGSGGSSDTQYF. The CDR3, completed at both ends by the reference TRBV7-2 and TRBJ2-3 genes, gives the full variable domain GAGVSQSPSNKVTEKGKDVELRCDPISGHTALYWYRQSLGQGLEFLIYFQGNSAPDKSGLPSDRFSAERTGGSVSTLTIQRTQQEDSAVYLCASGSGGSSDTQYFGPGTRLTVL.